These T cell receptor beta chains were read from a single sample in a study of T cell repertoires in cytomegalovirus infection. TCRdb called the reads again in MiXCR, with one record for every CDR3 protein. The table lists nearly 700,000 distinct CDR3 sequences, around 35% of them singletons. No antigen is known for these receptors. The material was cultured PBMCs, obtained from culture after CMV antigen stimulation. The receptors here all came from a human donor in good health (CMV status not recorded). Some clones in this sample may be carry-over from other donors' samples. The CDR3 runs from the conserved cysteine through the conserved F or W. A D gene is named only where the DNA matches it firmly. Only part of the rows carry a size: once, few, many, or a class if the clone is expanded.

d_call,clone_size,v_call,j_call,cdr3_aa,cdr3_nt
.,few,TRBV7-2,TRBJ1-2,CASSPLARGYTF,TGTGCCAGCAGCCCCCTCGCGCGTGGCTACACCTTC
.,many,TRBV7-2,TRBJ1-5,CASPRSGKYSNQPQHF,TGTGCCAGCCCCCGCTCTGGGAAATATAGCAATCAGCCCCAGCATTTT
TRBD2,.,TRBV7-2,TRBJ2-4,CASSLVLRREGKNIQYF,TGTGCCAGCAGCTTAGTTCTAAGGCGGGAGGGAAAAAACATTCAGTACTTC
.,few,TRBV20-1,TRBJ2-2,CSARGQITGELFF,TGCAGTGCTAGAGGTCAGATAACCGGGGAGCTGTTTTTT
.,many,TRBV7-2,TRBJ2-2,CASSLVGFGELFF,TGTGCCAGCAGCTTAGTAGGGTTCGGGGAGCTGTTTTTT
TRBD2,few,TRBV7-8,TRBJ2-7,CASSVSGGGYEQYF,TGTGCCAGCAGCGTTAGCGGGGGTGGGTACGAGCAGTACTTC
TRBD2,many,TRBV7-2,TRBJ2-3,CASSLAGTSGSPDTQYF,TGTGCCAGCAGCTTAGCAGGGACTAGCGGGAGTCCAGATACGCAGTATTTT
TRBD1,.,TRBV5-5,TRBJ2-7,CASSLEGTEYEQYF,TGTGCCAGCAGCTTGGAGGGGACAGAGTACGAGCAGTACTTC
.,.,TRBV27,TRBJ1-1,CASSPLRGSWTEAFF,TGTGCCAGCAGTCCACTCAGGGGTAGCTGGACTGAAGCTTTCTTT
.,few,TRBV4-1,TRBJ1-4,CASSEESGFGDEKLFF,TGCGCCAGCAGCGAAGAGTCCGGGTTTGGAGATGAAAAACTGTTTTTT
.,.,TRBV20-1,TRBJ2-1,CSASGDLNEQFF,TGCAGTGCTAGCGGGGATTTGAATGAGCAGTTCTTC
TRBD1,few,TRBV12-3/TRBV12-4,TRBJ1-4,CASSWTGLKEKLFF,TGTGCCAGCAGTTGGACAGGGTTAAAGGAAAAACTGTTTTTT
TRBD1,.,TRBV7-9,TRBJ2-1,CASSVPGQGNDEQFF,TGTGCCAGCAGCGTACCGGGACAGGGGAATGATGAGCAGTTCTTC
TRBD2,.,TRBV4-1,TRBJ2-1,CASSQILGTSGKANEQFF,TGCGCCAGCAGCCAAATCTTGGGGACTAGCGGGAAGGCGAATGAGCAGTTCTTC
.,few,TRBV7-8,TRBJ2-1,CASSPLLGVNEQFF,TGTGCCAGCAGCCCACTATTGGGGGTGAATGAGCAGTTCTTC
.,few,TRBV12-5,TRBJ2-5,CASGLVGETQYF,TGTGCTAGTGGTTTGGTAGGAGAGACCCAGTACTTC
.,.,TRBV19,TRBJ2-4,CASSFSQPAKNIQYF,TGTGCCAGTAGTTTCAGCCAGCCAGCCAAAAACATTCAGTACTTC
.,many,TRBV6-2/TRBV6-3,TRBJ1-5,CASSYSGQPQHF,TGTGCCAGCAGTTACAGTGGTCAGCCCCAGCATTTT